This T cell receptor beta chain was sequenced in a study of blood T cell repertoires in COVID-19. The CDR3 is 16 residues long. Germline CDR1 is SNHLY and CDR2 is FYNNEI. J lost 4 bases, V lost 2 bases, and 9 bases had no gene match. Sequencing was performed with immunoSEQ multiplex PCR; in TCRdb, only in-frame clones are kept and a portion is missing. The repertoire holds a few hundred thousand clones, with 85% as singletons. The TCR sequence derives from a human donor in a cohort sampled during active COVID-19. The V gene is TRBV2, the J gene TRBJ2-7; 9 nucleotides align to TRBD1. The specimen sequenced was peripheral blood. As DNA, the CDR3 is TGTGCCAGCAGTGAATTCCCACAGGGGGCTTTATACGAGCAGTACTTC. Translation gives CASSEFPQGALYEQYF.